This TCR beta chain was sequenced for a study of cytotoxic CD8 clonotypes in ibrutinib-treated CLL. Study as a whole: Following a median roughly 12 months of treatment, with a range of 6 to 36, response samples were taken. Study conclusions and caveats: Lymph node repertoires were not studied, and sampling times were unmatched. Rising at ibrutinib response, clonality subsequently fell back toward baseline at progression.

From cryopreserved PBMCs came around 2 micrograms of genomic DNA used for TCR beta libraries. As concerns this clone: Its antigen is undetermined.

This CDR3 spans 14 amino acids. V lost 5 bases and J lost 1, with 12 bases in between. Germline V gene sequence: CDR1 MNHEY, CDR2 SMNVEV (reference sequence). Assay used: immunoSEQ multiplex PCR; TCRdb lists only in-frame clones, some missing. Of over 100,000 clones listed, 50% to 65% are singletons. Sequenced material: PBMCs, taken after 24 months of ibrutinib treatment. This TCR was recovered from a human donor with chronic lymphocytic leukemia. This rearrangement joins TRBV27 to TRBJ2-7; D perhaps matches TRBD2 (5 bases). CDR3 sequence (DNA): TGTGCCAGCAGTCCCGGGATATCGTCCTACGAGCAGTACTTC. This translates into CASSPGISSYEQYF.